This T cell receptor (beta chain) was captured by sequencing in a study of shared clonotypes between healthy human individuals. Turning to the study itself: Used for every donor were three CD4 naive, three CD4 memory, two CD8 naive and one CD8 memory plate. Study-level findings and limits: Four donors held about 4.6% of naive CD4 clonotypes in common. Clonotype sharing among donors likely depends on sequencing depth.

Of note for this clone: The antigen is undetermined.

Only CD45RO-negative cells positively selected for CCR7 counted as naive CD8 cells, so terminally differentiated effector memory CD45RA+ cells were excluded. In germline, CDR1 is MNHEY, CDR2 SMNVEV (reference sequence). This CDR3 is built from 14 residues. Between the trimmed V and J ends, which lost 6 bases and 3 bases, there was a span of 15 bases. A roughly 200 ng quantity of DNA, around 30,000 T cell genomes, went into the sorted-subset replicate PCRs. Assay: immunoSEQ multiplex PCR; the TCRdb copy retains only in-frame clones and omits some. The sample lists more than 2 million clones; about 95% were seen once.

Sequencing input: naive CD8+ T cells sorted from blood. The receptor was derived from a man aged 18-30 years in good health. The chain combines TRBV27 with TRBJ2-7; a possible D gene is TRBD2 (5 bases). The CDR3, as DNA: TGTGCCAGCAGCAAAAGAGGGCTTTACTACGAGCAGTACTTC. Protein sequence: CASSKRGLYYEQYF.